One TCR beta chain is described in this entry. This sample is part of a study of blood T cell repertoires in COVID-19. Study-level information: Samples representing acute and convalescent COVID-19 were sourced from the United States, Italy and Spain. T cells, B-cell-depleted T cells, or PBMCs provided the cDNA or gDNA that served as material.

Those enrolled in Seattle joined during active infection and were followed longitudinally afterward. The CDR3 is made up of 15 amino acids. Germline V gives CDR1 WSHSY, CDR2 SAAADI. V gave up 6 bases and J gave up 2 bases, with 16 bases separating them. In the original analysis: Researchers report that nucleated cell counts were estimated from reference gene primer amplification. Using immunoSEQ multiplex PCR, the repertoire was profiled, and TCRdb retains in-frame clones only, with some absent. That table furnishes V, J and clone size, whereas the DNA furnished D and trimming. The profile covers roughly 180,000 clones, with 65% to 85% appearing a single time and 7% taken by the ten largest.

The rearrangement uses TRBV10-2 and TRBJ1-1, with D tentatively TRBD1 (6 bases). Input material: peripheral blood. This clonotype was obtained from a woman between 35 and 50 years old with COVID-19, enrolled during active disease. In DNA, the CDR3 is TGCGCCAGCAGGAAGAAACAGGGAGATAACACTGAAGCTTTCTTT. Translated, it gives CASRKKQGDNTEAFF.